Shown below are 18 T cell receptor beta chains from a single sample sequenced in a study of control samples from healthy donors and cancer patients. Profiling relied on immunoSEQ multiplex PCR, and the TCRdb table lists in-frame clones only, not all of them. The table records 170,000 or so clones, roughly 93% of them present only once. Sequencing was done on a sample of blood. Source of these receptors: a man aged 18 to 35 in good health.

The V gene is TRBV24-1, the J gene TRBJ1-6; no definite D call. Trimming cost V 5 bases and J 5 bases, with 9 bases left between them. Germline-derived CDR1 and CDR2 are KGHDR and SFDVKD. The CDR3 consists of 14 residues. The CDR3 DNA follows: TGTGCCACCAGTGGTGCGATGGATAATTCACCCCTCCACTTT. Amino acids: CATSGAMDNSPLHF.

This chain uses TRBV10-3 with TRBJ2-5; TRBD2 aligns across 14 bases. V trimming: 6 bases; J trimming: 4 bases; junction bases outside the gene matches: 4. The length of the CDR3 is 15 residues. Looked up from germline, CDR1 is ENHRY and CDR2 is SYGVKD. CDR3 residues: CAIRTTSGGVETQYF. The CDR3 DNA is TGTGCCATCAGAACGACTAGCGGGGGGGTAGAGACCCAGTACTTC.

The J gene is TRBJ1-1, the V gene TRBV10-2; D not resolved. Germline V gene sequence: CDR1 WSHSY, CDR2 SAAADI. Trimming took 6 bases from V and 7 from J, leaving 12 bases between them. The CDR3 runs 12 residues. Written as DNA, the CDR3 is TGCGCCAGCAGCGGAACAAGAATTGAAGCTTTCTTT. It codes for CASSGTRIEAFF.

V and J are TRBV5-1 and TRBJ2-6; D possibly corresponds to TRBD2 (6 bases). Trimming shortened V by 1 base and J by 2 bases, and 10 bases separated the two germline ends. This CDR3 is 16 amino acids long. The germline V gene encodes CDR1 SGHRS and CDR2 YFSETQ. The CDR3 bases are TGCGCCAGCAGCTTGTCGACGGGGGCTGGGGCCAACGTCCTGACTTTC. Its protein is CASSLSTGAGANVLTF.

This rearrangement joins TRBV5-1 to TRBJ1-3; 7 nucleotides line up with TRBD1. CDR3 length: 16 residues. With 1 base clipped from V and 0 bases from J, the junction kept 4 bases outside the gene matches. Per the germline V gene, CDR1 is SGHRS and CDR2 is YFSETQ. Here the CDR3 reads CASSLWDRRSGNTIYF. CDR3 DNA: TGCGCCAGCAGCTTGTGGGACAGACGCTCTGGAAACACCATATATTTT.

This sequence joins TRBV6-5 and TRBJ1-1, with D uncertain. Looked up from germline, CDR1 is MNHEY and CDR2 is SVGAGI. Trimming took off 7 bases at V and 5 bases at J, with 17 bases between the two ends. The CDR3 runs to 14 residues. The CDR3 bases are TGTGCCAGCATGAGTGGTACGGAGGGAACTGAAGCTTTCTTT. Residues: CASMSGTEGTEAFF.

The chain joins TRBV25-1 to TRBJ1-5; the D gene is possibly TRBD1 (5 bases). V shed 2 bases and J shed 3 bases, with 14 bases lying between them. CDR3 length: 16 amino acids. Germline assignment: CDR1 MGHDK and CDR2 SYGVNS. The DNA of the CDR3 is TGTGCCAGCAGTGAAGCGGGGACCGGGCCCAATCAGCCCCAGCATTTT. This encodes CASSEAGTGPNQPQHF. Combining the CDR3 with reference TRBV25-1 and TRBJ1-5 gives the whole variable domain EADIYQTPRYLVIGTGKKITLECSQTMGHDKMYWYQQDPGMELHLIHYSYGVNSTEKGDLSSESTVSRIRTEHFPLTLESARPSHTSQYLCASSEAGTGPNQPQHFGDGTRLSIL.

The V call is TRBV7-9, the J call TRBJ1-2; 8 positions agree with TRBD1. There are 16 residues in the CDR3. CDR1 and CDR2 from the germline V gene are SEHNR and FQNEAQ (reference sequence). J was trimmed by 5 bases and V by 6 bases; bases with no gene match: 14. The CDR3 protein is CASSRTGTHQKYGYTF. The CDR3 DNA follows: TGTGCCAGCAGTCGGACAGGGACCCACCAAAAATATGGCTACACCTTC. Based on the CDR3 plus reference TRBV7-9 and TRBJ1-2, the full variable domain is DTGVSQNPRHKITKRGQNVTFRCDPISEHNRLYWYRQTLGQGPEFLTYFQNEAQLEKSRLLSDRFSAERPKGSFSTLEIQRTEQGDSAMYLCASSRTGTHQKYGYTFGSGTRLTVV.

The gene calls are TRBV5-1 and TRBJ1-5; perhaps TRBD1 as D (5 bases). CDR3 length: 13 amino acids. Germline V lookup: CDR1 SGHRS, CDR2 YFSETQ. Trimming took 1 base from V and 7 from J, leaving 9 bases between them. This chain's CDR3 is CASSLRGAQPQHF. As DNA, the CDR3 is TGCGCCAGCAGCTTGCGAGGGGCCCAGCCCCAGCATTTT.

The chain employs TRBV7-9 and TRBJ2-2, with D unclear. CDR1 and CDR2 from the germline V gene are SEHNR and FQNEAQ (reference sequence). CDR3 length equals 15 residues. V was cut by 6 bases and J by 2 bases, with 13 bases left in between. The CDR3 loop is CASRTTVTNTGELFF. The CDR3, as DNA: TGTGCCAGCAGAACCACAGTGACTAACACCGGGGAGCTGTTTTTT.

For the CDR3, the DNA is TGTGCCACCAGTGACCCTCGACAGGGTTTCACTGAAGCTTTCTTT. Amino acids: CATSDPRQGFTEAFF. The chain combines TRBV24-1 with TRBJ1-1, with 7 bases lining up with TRBD1. The CDR3 contains 15 residues. Trimming took 4 bases from V and 4 from J; bases not matched to a gene: 8. The germline V gene has CDR1 KGHDR and CDR2 SFDVKD.

This CDR3 reads CASSSGQVADTQYF. CDR3 sequence (DNA): TGCGCCAGCAGCTCGGGACAGGTAGCAGATACGCAGTATTTT. This chain uses TRBV5-1 with TRBJ2-3; TRBD1 aligns across 8 bases. V shed 3 bases, J shed 4 bases, and the junction held 4 bases outside the gene matches. The germline CDR1 and CDR2 sequences are SGHRS and YFSETQ. CDR3 size: 14 residues.

CDR3 region: CASSLPGPVGDEQFF. CDR3 nucleotide sequence: TGCGCCAGCAGCTTACCGGGTCCTGTGGGTGATGAGCAGTTCTTC. This chain uses TRBV5-1 with TRBJ2-1; D uncertain. CDR1 and CDR2 (germline): SGHRS, YFSETQ. V lost 2 bases to trimming and J lost 8 bases, with 17 bases between them. The CDR3 is 15 residues long. Together with reference TRBV5-1 and TRBJ2-1, the CDR3 gives the full variable domain: KAGVTQTPRYLIKTRGQQVTLSCSPISGHRSVSWYQQTPGQGLQFLFEYFSETQRNKGNFPGRFSGRQFSNSRSEMNVSTLELGDSALYLCASSLPGPVGDEQFFGPGTRLTVL.

The chain carries TRBV5-1 and TRBJ1-1; D not certain. Looked up from germline, CDR1 is SGHRS and CDR2 is YFSETQ. The V and J ends lost 0 bases and 4 bases respectively, with 10 bases between them. This CDR3 is 14 amino acids long. The CDR3 sequence is CASSLEGRATEAFF. The CDR3 DNA reads TGCGCCAGCAGCTTGGAAGGGAGGGCCACTGAAGCTTTCTTT.

The gene calls are TRBV5-6 and TRBJ1-2; tentative D call: TRBD1 (5 bases). The V and J ends lost 4 bases and 4 bases respectively, with 8 bases between them. Germline loops: CDR1 SGHDT, CDR2 YYEEEE. This CDR3 has 12 residues. CDR3 amino acids: CASSLTAYGYTF. Here the CDR3 DNA reads TGTGCCAGCAGCCTGACAGCCTATGGCTACACCTTC.

The gene calls are TRBV28 and TRBJ1-2; D call uncertain. CDR1 is MDHEN and CDR2 is SYDVKM in the germline V gene. V lost 7 bases and J 2 bases, leaving 11 bases between the germline ends. This CDR3 has 13 residues. In DNA form, the CDR3 reads TGTGCCAGCACCAAGAGACAAAACTATGGCTACACCTTC. Encoded protein: CASTKRQNYGYTF.

This clone was observed a few times. The gene calls are TRBV21-1 and TRBJ1-1; the D call in the table, TRBD1, was not verified against the DNA. TRBV21-1 is annotated as a pseudogene. The CDR3 covers 14 residues. This chain's CDR3 is CASSKGAGRTEAFF. In nucleotides, the CDR3 is TGTGCCAGCAGCAAAGGGGCAGGAAGGACTGAAGCTTTCTTT.

This clone came up once. V usage is TRBV2 and J usage is TRBJ2-2; 7 nucleotides match TRBD1. There are 13 residues in the CDR3. V was clipped by 6 bases and J by 4 bases; unmatched bases: 2. The germline V gene has CDR1 SNHLY and CDR2 FYNNEI. CDR3 sequence (DNA): TGTGCCAGCAGACAGGGGAGCACCGGGGAGCTGTTTTTT. It codes for CASRQGSTGELFF.